Listed below are T cell receptor beta chains from one sample, sequenced in a study of blood T cells in healthy people across ages. TCRdb itself ran the 5' RACE reads through MiXCR, one entry per CDR3 protein. The profile shows hundreds of thousands of distinct CDR3 sequences, 40% to 50% of them singletons. The sequenced material came from blood. Receptors were obtained from an older man in good health. CDR3s include the opening cysteine and the closing phenylalanine or tryptophan. D genes are given only for firm matches. Clone size is stated in some rows and not others, as once, few, many or a class when expanded.

d_gene	v_gene	j_gene	abundance	len	CDR3nt	CDR3aa
-	TRBV7-2	TRBJ2-7	few	15	TGTGCCAGCAGCTCCCGGGAGACCCCTTGGGGCGAGCAGTACTTC	CASSSRETPWGEQYF
-	TRBV28	TRBJ1-2	few	12	TGTGCCAGCACTATCCGAAACTATGGCTACACCTTC	CASTIRNYGYTF
-	TRBV6-2/TRBV6-3	TRBJ2-3	many	14	TGTGCCAGCAGCCCTCAGGGTATAGCAGATACGCAGTATTTT	CASSPQGIADTQYF
TRBD1	TRBV9	TRBJ1-1	-	13	TGTGCCAGCAGTCCGGACAGGGCGCGGGAAGCTTTCTTT	CASSPDRAREAFF
TRBD2	TRBV12-3/TRBV12-4	TRBJ2-1	-	16	TGTGCCAGCAGCCGGGCGGGGGGCGGGGCCCACAATGAGCAGTTCTTC	CASSRAGGGAHNEQFF
TRBD1	TRBV29-1	TRBJ2-2	-	13	TGCAGCGGAAGACAGGGCGTCACCGGGGAGCTGTTTTTT	CSGRQGVTGELFF
-	TRBV19	TRBJ2-1	-	15	TGTGCCAGTAGTAGGACGAGAGCGATATACAATGAGCAGTTCTTC	CASSRTRAIYNEQFF
-	TRBV29-1	TRBJ1-2	-	14	TGCAGCGTTGAAGATGAGGGGAGGGGGTATGGCTACACCTTC	CSVEDEGRGYGYTF
-	TRBV6-5	TRBJ2-5	few	12	TGTGCCAGCCGAGGGCGGTTCAATGAGCAGTACTTC	CASRGRFNEQYF
-	TRBV9	TRBJ1-1	-	16	TGTGCCAGCATTCCCGGGGAGGGGGAGTGGGACACTGAAGCTTTCTTT	CASIPGEGEWDTEAFF
-	TRBV13	TRBJ1-5	-	15	TGTGCCGGCAGCTCAGACCCGAGGGGCAATCAGCCCCAGCATTTT	CAGSSDPRGNQPQHF
-	TRBV7-9	TRBJ1-5	-	16	TGTGCCAGCAGCTTAATGGGGGAAGGCGCCAATCAGCCCCAGCATTTT	CASSLMGEGANQPQHF
TRBD1	TRBV5-1	TRBJ2-7	many	16	TGCGCCAGCAGCTTCTTAGGACAGGGGGCATCCTACGAGCAGTACTTC	CASSFLGQGASYEQYF
TRBD1	TRBV5-8	TRBJ1-2	-	16	TGTGCCAGCAGCTTGGCCCCGGGACAGGGGGCTCATGGCTACACCTTC	CASSLAPGQGAHGYTF
-	TRBV25-1	TRBJ2-3	many	14	TGTGCCAGCACTAGAGCAGCTAGCACAGATACGCAGTATTTT	CASTRAASTDTQYF
-	TRBV7-2	TRBJ2-1	many	13	TGTGCCAGCAGCCCCCAGGGTTTGCATGAGCAGTTCTTC	CASSPQGLHEQFF
TRBD1	TRBV6-2/TRBV6-3	TRBJ2-7	-	17	TGTGCCAGCAGTTATTCCCTCGGGACAGGGTTCAACTACGAGCAGTACTTC	CASSYSLGTGFNYEQYF